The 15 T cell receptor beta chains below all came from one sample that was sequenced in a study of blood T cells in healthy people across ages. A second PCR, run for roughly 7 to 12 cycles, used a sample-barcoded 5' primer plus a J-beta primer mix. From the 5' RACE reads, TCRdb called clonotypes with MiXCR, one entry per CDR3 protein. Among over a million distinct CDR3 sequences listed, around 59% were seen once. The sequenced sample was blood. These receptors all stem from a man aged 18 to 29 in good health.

The CDR3 here is CASSPRLAGAGETQYF. CDR3 DNA sequence: TGTGCCAGCAGCCCACGACTAGCGGGAGCCGGAGAGACCCAGTACTTC. The V gene is TRBV7-8, the J gene TRBJ2-7; 12 bases are a match to TRBD2. The DNA end is a closer match to TRBJ2-5, so the J assignment may be wrong. Germline V CDR1 and CDR2: SGHVS, FQNEAQ. The CDR3 is 16 residues long.

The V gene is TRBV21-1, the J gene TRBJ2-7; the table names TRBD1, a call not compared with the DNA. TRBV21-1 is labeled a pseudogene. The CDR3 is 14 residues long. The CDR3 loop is CATSKRGVYNEQYF. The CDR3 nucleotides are TGTGCCACTTCAAAGCGGGGGGTTTACAATGAGCAGTACTTC.

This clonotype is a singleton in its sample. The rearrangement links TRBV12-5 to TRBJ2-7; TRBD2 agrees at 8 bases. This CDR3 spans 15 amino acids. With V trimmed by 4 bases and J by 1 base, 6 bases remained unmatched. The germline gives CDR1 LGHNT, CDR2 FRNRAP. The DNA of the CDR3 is TGTGCTAGTGGTTACCTGGGACTAGGGTCCTACGAGCAGTACTTC. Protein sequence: CASGYLGLGSYEQYF.

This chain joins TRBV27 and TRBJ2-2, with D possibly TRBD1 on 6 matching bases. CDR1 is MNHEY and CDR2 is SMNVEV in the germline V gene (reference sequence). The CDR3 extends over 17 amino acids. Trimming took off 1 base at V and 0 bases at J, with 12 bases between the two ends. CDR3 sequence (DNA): TGTGCCAGCAGTTTATTCGTAACAGGGTCGAACACCGGGGAGCTGTTTTTT. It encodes CASSLFVTGSNTGELFF.

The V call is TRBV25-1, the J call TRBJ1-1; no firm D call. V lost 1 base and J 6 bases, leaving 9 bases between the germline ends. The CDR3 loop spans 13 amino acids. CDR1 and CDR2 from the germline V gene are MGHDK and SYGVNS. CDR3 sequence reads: CASSELGFAEAFF. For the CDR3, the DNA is TGTGCCAGCAGTGAATTGGGTTTTGCTGAAGCTTTCTTT. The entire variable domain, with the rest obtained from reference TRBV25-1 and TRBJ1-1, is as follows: EADIYQTPRYLVIGTGKKITLECSQTMGHDKMYWYQQDPGMELHLIHYSYGVNSTEKGDLSSESTVSRIRTEHFPLTLESARPSHTSQYLCASSELGFAEAFFGQGTRLTVV.

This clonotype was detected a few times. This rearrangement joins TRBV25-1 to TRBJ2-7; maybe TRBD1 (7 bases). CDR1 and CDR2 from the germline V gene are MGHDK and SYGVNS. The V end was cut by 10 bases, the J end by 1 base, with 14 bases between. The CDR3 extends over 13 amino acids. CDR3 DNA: TGTGCCATGCGGGACAGCGAGTCCTACGAGCAGTACTTC. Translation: CAMRDSESYEQYF.

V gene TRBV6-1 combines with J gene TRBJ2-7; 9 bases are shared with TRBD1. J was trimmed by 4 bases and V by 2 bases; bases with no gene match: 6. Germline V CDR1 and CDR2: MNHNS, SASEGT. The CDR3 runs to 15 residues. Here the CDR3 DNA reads TGTGCCAGCAGTGAACTGGGACAGGGAGATTACGAGCAGTACTTC. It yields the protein CASSELGQGDYEQYF.

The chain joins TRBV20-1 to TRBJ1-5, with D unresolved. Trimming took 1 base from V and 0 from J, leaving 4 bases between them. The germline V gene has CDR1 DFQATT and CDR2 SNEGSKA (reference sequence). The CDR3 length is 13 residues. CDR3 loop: CSARAFSNQPQHF. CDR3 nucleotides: TGCAGTGCTAGAGCCTTTAGCAATCAGCCCCAGCATTTT.

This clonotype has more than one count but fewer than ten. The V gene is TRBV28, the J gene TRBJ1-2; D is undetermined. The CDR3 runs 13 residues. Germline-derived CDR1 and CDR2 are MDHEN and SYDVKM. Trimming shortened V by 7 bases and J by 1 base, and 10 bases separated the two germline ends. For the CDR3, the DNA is TGTGCCAGCACTGAGACCTTTAACTATGGCTACACCTTC. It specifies CASTETFNYGYTF.

The CDR3 coding sequence is TGCGCCAGCAGTTTTTTAGCGGGCCAATCCTACAATGAGCAGTTCTTC. It specifies CASSFLAGQSYNEQFF. J is TRBJ2-1 and V is TRBV5-1; 7 bases fit TRBD2. The CDR3 length is 16 residues. After removal of 5 bases from V and 1 base from J, the junction contained 9 bases not matched to a gene. CDR1 and CDR2 (germline): SGHRS, YFSETQ.

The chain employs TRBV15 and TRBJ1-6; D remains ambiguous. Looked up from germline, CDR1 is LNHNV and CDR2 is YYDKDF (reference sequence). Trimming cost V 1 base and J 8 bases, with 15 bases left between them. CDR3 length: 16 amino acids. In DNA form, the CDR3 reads TGTGCCACCAGCAGAGTAGGGCGGTGGGTGGATTCACCCCTCCACTTT. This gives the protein CATSRVGRWVDSPLHF.

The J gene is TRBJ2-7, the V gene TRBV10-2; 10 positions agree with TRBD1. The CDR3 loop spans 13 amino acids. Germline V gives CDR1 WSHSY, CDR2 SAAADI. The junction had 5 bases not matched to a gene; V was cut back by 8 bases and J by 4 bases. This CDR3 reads CASGTGDRYEQYF. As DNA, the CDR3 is TGCGCCAGCGGGACAGGGGATAGGTACGAGCAGTACTTC.

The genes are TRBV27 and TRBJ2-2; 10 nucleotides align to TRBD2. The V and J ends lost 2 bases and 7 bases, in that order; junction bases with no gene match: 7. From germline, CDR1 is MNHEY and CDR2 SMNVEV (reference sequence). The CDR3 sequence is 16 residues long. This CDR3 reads CASSLLTSGEHGELFF. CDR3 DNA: TGTGCCAGCAGTTTACTAACTAGCGGGGAACACGGGGAGCTGTTTTTT.

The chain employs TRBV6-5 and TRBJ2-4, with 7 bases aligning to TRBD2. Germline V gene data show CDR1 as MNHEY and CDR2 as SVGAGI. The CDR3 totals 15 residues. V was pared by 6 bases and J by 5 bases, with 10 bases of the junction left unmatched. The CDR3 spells CASRREGFGENIQYF. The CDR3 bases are TGTGCCAGCAGGAGGGAGGGTTTCGGGGAAAACATTCAGTACTTC.

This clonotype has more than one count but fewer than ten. CDR3 coding DNA: TGTGCCACCAGTGACCCGGACAGCACAGATACGCAGTATTTT. Residues: CATSDPDSTDTQYF. This rearrangement joins TRBV24-1 to TRBJ2-3; D gene unclear. The length of the CDR3 is 14 residues. Germline V gene data show CDR1 as KGHDR and CDR2 as SFDVKD. V shed 4 bases and J shed 0 bases, with 7 bases lying between them.